A single sample is the source of the 25 T cell receptor beta chains below, sequenced in a study of identifying expanded T cells in peripheral blood. TCRdb's copy holds only in-frame clones and misses some; the assay was immunoSEQ multiplex PCR. The sample has about 78,000 clones; around nine tenths are singletons. Material: blood. Source of these receptors: a person between 18 and 70 years old in good health.

This clone has only a few counts. This rearrangement joins TRBV5-1 to TRBJ2-1, with TRBD1 matching 9 bases. The V gene's germline CDR1 is SGHRS and CDR2 YFSETQ. V was pared by 3 bases and J by 8 bases, with 9 bases of the junction left unmatched. The CDR3 sequence is 15 residues long. The CDR3 protein is CASSSGQGGGDEQFF. The CDR3 DNA follows: TGCGCCAGCAGCTCGGGACAGGGAGGCGGAGATGAGCAGTTCTTC.

The chain has TRBV15 and TRBJ1-5; unclear D gene. V gave up 0 bases and J gave up 7 bases, with 13 bases separating them. Germline V gives CDR1 LNHNV, CDR2 YYDKDF (reference sequence). The CDR3 extends over 15 amino acids. CDR3 DNA sequence: TGTGCCACCAGCAGAGATCTAGGGTTTGGGCAGCCCCAGCATTTT. It translates to CATSRDLGFGQPQHF.

CDR3 nucleotides: TGTGCCAGCAGCCCCTCGGGGCAGACGCAAGAGACCCAGTACTTC. It encodes CASSPSGQTQETQYF. The chain joins TRBV9 to TRBJ2-5; either TRBD1 or TRBD2 may fit D (5 bases each). Germline CDR1 reads SGDLS; CDR2 reads YYNGEE. There are 15 residues in the CDR3. V was cut by 4 bases and J by 2 bases, with 15 bases left in between.

The chain links TRBV27 to TRBJ1-2; D may be TRBD1 (5 bases). V was pared by 1 base and J by 5 bases, with 35 bases between. CDR3 size: 22 residues. CDR1 is MNHEY and CDR2 is SMNVEV in the germline V gene (reference sequence). CDR3 sequence reads: CASSLFSIRPGPTGSPIYGYTF. The CDR3 DNA is TGTGCCAGCAGTTTATTCAGTATTCGGCCGGGGCCAACCGGTTCCCCTATATATGGCTACACCTTC.

The rearrangement uses TRBV5-6 and TRBJ1-2; TRBD1 aligns across 9 bases. Germline lookup yields CDR1 SGHDT and CDR2 YYEEEE. This CDR3 contains 15 residues. V trimming: 5 bases; J trimming: 2 bases; junction bases outside the gene matches: 7. The CDR3 region is CASRPGQGLNYGYTF. The CDR3 DNA follows: TGTGCCAGCAGGCCGGGACAGGGATTAAACTATGGCTACACCTTC.

Comment on this clone: At one end, the junction sequence differs from germline, possibly due to a read error. The chain uses TRBV4-2 and TRBJ2-1; TRBD2 is a possible D gene (6 bases). From germline, CDR1 is LGHNA and CDR2 YNFKEQ. CDR3 size: 13 residues. CDR3 bases: TGTGCCAGCAGCCAAAGTATTAGCCCGGGGGTGGTCTTC. It specifies CASSQSISPGVVF.

The rearrangement links TRBV27 to TRBJ1-5, with a possible D match to TRBD1 (6 bases). Trimming shortened V by 1 base and J by 0 bases, and 13 bases separated the two germline ends. CDR3 length equals 17 residues. The V gene's germline CDR1 is MNHEY and CDR2 SMNVEV (reference sequence). This chain's CDR3 is CASSLFAGAHSNQPQHF. In DNA form, the CDR3 reads TGTGCCAGCAGTTTATTTGCAGGGGCCCATAGCAATCAGCCCCAGCATTTT.

The chain employs TRBV30 and TRBJ1-5; TRBD1 matches 7 bases. The trim removed 2 bases at V and 9 bases at J, leaving 10 bases unmatched. This CDR3 has 14 residues. Germline loops: CDR1 GTSNPN, CDR2 SVGIG (reference sequence). The CDR3 region has the DNA TGTGCCTGGAGTCCCAACAGGGGCCCCTTGCCCCAGCATTTT. This sequence encodes CAWSPNRGPLPQHF.

The CDR3 sequence: CASGPPTSPASYEQYF. CDR3 nucleotides: TGTGCTAGTGGTCCCCCAACTTCCCCGGCCTCCTACGAGCAGTACTTC. The chain couples TRBV12-5 to TRBJ2-7; D not certain. V shed 5 bases and J shed 0 bases, with 17 bases lying between them. In germline, CDR1 is LGHNT, CDR2 FRNRAP. This CDR3 spans 16 amino acids.

The rearrangement joins TRBV7-9 to TRBJ1-1, with no clear D. Trimming shortened V by 5 bases and J by 5 bases, and 18 bases separated the two germline ends. Per germline, CDR1 SEHNR and CDR2 FQNEAQ (reference sequence). This CDR3 comprises 15 residues. CDR3 sequence: CASSPWVPSFTEAFF. Written as DNA, the CDR3 is TGTGCCAGCAGCCCGTGGGTACCAAGCTTTACTGAAGCTTTCTTT.

The J gene is TRBJ1-4, the V gene TRBV7-9; no clear D. The CDR3 sequence is 12 residues long. Germline CDR1 SEHNR, CDR2 FQNEAQ (reference sequence). V was cut by 1 base and J by 10 bases, with 7 bases left in between. The CDR3 loop is CASSLGTGKLFF. The CDR3 nucleotides are TGTGCCAGCAGCTTAGGTACGGGAAAACTGTTTTTT.

The V gene is TRBV5-1, the J gene TRBJ2-3; D gene unclear. From germline, CDR1 is SGHRS and CDR2 YFSETQ. The CDR3 extends over 16 amino acids. V dropped 4 bases and J dropped 0 bases, with 15 bases sitting between them. Here the CDR3 DNA reads TGCGCCAGCAGCCCCATTAGTGCGACTAGCACAGATACGCAGTATTTT. It codes for CASSPISATSTDTQYF. Together with reference TRBV5-1 and TRBJ2-3, the CDR3 gives the full variable domain: KAGVTQTPRYLIKTRGQQVTLSCSPISGHRSVSWYQQTPGQGLQFLFEYFSETQRNKGNFPGRFSGRQFSNSRSEMNVSTLELGDSALYLCASSPISATSTDTQYFGPGTRLTVL.

This sequence joins TRBV5-6 and TRBJ2-2; a weak D match, TRBD1 (7 bases). Trimming took off 0 bases at V and 3 bases at J, with 15 bases between the two ends. Germline V CDR1 and CDR2: SGHDT, YYEEEE. This CDR3 has 17 amino acids. This CDR3 reads CASSLAWRGRDTGELFF. The CDR3 region has the DNA TGTGCCAGCAGCTTGGCCTGGAGGGGGCGTGACACCGGGGAGCTGTTTTTT.

The chain links TRBV30 to TRBJ1-3, with D perhaps TRBD1 (5 bases). The germline CDR1 and CDR2 sequences are GTSNPN and SVGIG (reference sequence). CDR3 length equals 14 residues. The germline V and J ends were trimmed by 2 bases and 8 bases, with 16 bases remaining between them. CDR3 nucleotides: TGTGCCTGGAGTCGGGGACGGCCTCGGGACACCATATATTTT. This translates into CAWSRGRPRDTIYF.

The chain uses TRBV4-3 and TRBJ1-2, with D possibly TRBD1 on 6 matching bases. CDR3 length equals 14 residues. Per germline, CDR1 LGHNA and CDR2 YSLEER. V dropped 4 bases and J dropped 2 bases, with 11 bases sitting between them. The CDR3 here is CASSPNQGNYGYTF. CDR3 DNA: TGCGCCAGCAGCCCCAACCAGGGGAACTATGGCTACACCTTC.

The chain carries TRBV6-4 and TRBJ2-3, with TRBD1 matching over 9 bases. The CDR3 covers 14 residues. The V and J ends lost 5 bases and 6 bases, in that order; junction bases with no gene match: 6. Germline CDR1 MRHNA, CDR2 SNTAGT. The CDR3 here is CASSRKGTGDTQYF. CDR3 DNA: TGTGCCAGCAGTAGAAAAGGGACAGGGGATACGCAGTATTTT.

V is TRBV2 and J is TRBJ1-6, with 8 positions matching TRBD1. The V and J ends lost 6 bases and 7 bases, in that order; junction bases with no gene match: 14. Germline CDR1 is SNHLY and CDR2 is FYNNEI. This CDR3 has 17 residues. The CDR3 nucleotides are TGTGCCAGCAGGCACGGGCTGACAGGGGCGAAGAATTCACCCCTCCACTTT. It encodes CASRHGLTGAKNSPLHF.

This chain joins TRBV2 and TRBJ2-7; D gene uncertain. CDR1 is SNHLY and CDR2 is FYNNEI in the germline V gene. V shed 4 bases and J shed 4 bases, with 11 bases lying between them. This CDR3 has 13 amino acids. CDR3 in DNA: TGTGCCAGCAGTGCCCGGAGTAGGTACGAGCAGTACTTC. It translates to CASSARSRYEQYF. The full variable domain, completed using reference TRBV2 and TRBJ2-7, is EPEVTQTPSHQVTQMGQEVILRCVPISNHLYFYWYRQILGQKVEFLVSFYNNEISEKSEIFDDQFSVERPDGSNFTLKIRSTKLEDSAMYFCASSARSRYEQYFGPGTRLTVT.

The gene calls are TRBV18 and TRBJ2-1; D not resolved. CDR3 length: 15 residues. V lost 3 bases and J 3 bases, leaving 12 bases between the germline ends. The germline gives CDR1 KGHSH, CDR2 LQKENI. The CDR3 bases are TGTGCCAGCTCACCCTGGGCAGAGCTCTACAATGAGCAGTTCTTC. Its protein is CASSPWAELYNEQFF. The whole variable domain, remainder taken from reference TRBV18 and TRBJ2-1, is NAGVMQNPRHLVRRRGQEARLRCSPMKGHSHVYWYRQLPEEGLKFMVYLQKENIIDESGMPKERFSAEFPKEGPSILRIQQVVRGDSAAYFCASSPWAELYNEQFFGPGTRLTVL.

This sequence joins TRBV5-1 and TRBJ2-3; D tentatively fits TRBD1 or TRBD2 (5 bases each). Per germline, CDR1 SGHRS and CDR2 YFSETQ. The length of the CDR3 is 13 residues. Deletions cut 7 bases from V and 0 bases from J, with 9 bases between. This CDR3 reads CASGGSSTDTQYF. The CDR3 bases are TGCGCCAGCGGGGGTTCTAGCACAGATACGCAGTATTTT. The full variable domain, in which reference TRBV5-1 and TRBJ2-3 provide the parts outside the CDR3, is KAGVTQTPRYLIKTRGQQVTLSCSPISGHRSVSWYQQTPGQGLQFLFEYFSETQRNKGNFPGRFSGRQFSNSRSEMNVSTLELGDSALYLCASGGSSTDTQYFGPGTRLTVL.

V usage is TRBV11-1 and J usage is TRBJ2-1, with 10 bases lining up with TRBD1. CDR1 is SGHAT and CDR2 is FQDESV in the germline V gene (reference sequence). The CDR3 runs to 18 residues. V shed 2 bases, J shed 8 bases, and the junction held 15 bases outside the gene matches. CDR3 nucleotide sequence: TGTGCCAGCAGCTTACCCCTGACAGGGGGCGTCATAAGGTATGAGCAGTTCTTC. Translating it yields CASSLPLTGGVIRYEQFF.

The CDR3, as DNA: TGTGCCAGCAGCTTACACCCTCGTCAGTGGCGGGGGGCCCCACAAGAGACCCAGTACTTC. Translated, it gives CASSLHPRQWRGAPQETQYF. The rearrangement links TRBV11-3 to TRBJ2-5, with 8 bases lining up with TRBD2. The CDR3 has 20 amino acids. The V gene's germline CDR1 is SGHNT and CDR2 YENEEA. J gave up 2 bases and V 2 bases, and 19 bases lay outside the gene matches.

J is TRBJ2-7 and V is TRBV27; TRBD1 aligns across 10 bases. This CDR3 comprises 15 residues. The V and J ends lost 6 bases and 2 bases, in that order; junction bases with no gene match: 7. Looked up from germline, CDR1 is MNHEY and CDR2 is SMNVEV (reference sequence). CDR3 region: CASSHKGTGAYEQYF. Here the CDR3 DNA reads TGTGCCAGCAGCCATAAAGGGACAGGGGCCTACGAGCAGTACTTC.

The V call is TRBV5-1, the J call TRBJ2-5, with 12 bases fitting TRBD2. Trimming took 5 bases from V and 1 from J; bases not matched to a gene: 6. The germline V gene encodes CDR1 SGHRS and CDR2 YFSETQ. The CDR3 has 16 amino acids. This chain's CDR3 is CASRLAGGDSQETQYF. The CDR3 DNA is TGCGCCAGCAGACTAGCGGGGGGAGACAGCCAAGAGACCCAGTACTTC.

This chain connects TRBV4-3 to TRBJ1-2; the D gene is possibly TRBD1 (5 bases). CDR1 LGHNA and CDR2 YSLEER come from the germline V gene. The CDR3 extends over 14 amino acids. V lost 4 bases and J lost 5, with 14 bases in between. CDR3 in DNA: TGCGCCAGCAGCCCAGGTTCGGGGGAATATGGCTACACCTTC. Amino acid sequence: CASSPGSGEYGYTF.